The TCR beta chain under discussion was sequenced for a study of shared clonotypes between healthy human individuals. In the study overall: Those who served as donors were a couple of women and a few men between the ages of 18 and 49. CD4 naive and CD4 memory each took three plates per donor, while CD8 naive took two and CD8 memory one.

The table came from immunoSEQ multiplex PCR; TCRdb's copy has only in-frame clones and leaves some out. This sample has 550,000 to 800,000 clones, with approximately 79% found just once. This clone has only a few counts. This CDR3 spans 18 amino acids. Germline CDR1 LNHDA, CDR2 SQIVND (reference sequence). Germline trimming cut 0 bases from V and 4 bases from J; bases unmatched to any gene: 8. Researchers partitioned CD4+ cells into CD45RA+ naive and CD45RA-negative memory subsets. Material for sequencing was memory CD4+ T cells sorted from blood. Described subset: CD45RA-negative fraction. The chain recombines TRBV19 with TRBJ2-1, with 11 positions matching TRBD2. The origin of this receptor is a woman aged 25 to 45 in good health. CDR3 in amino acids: CASSIDLGTSGMYNEQFF. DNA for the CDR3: TGTGCCAGTAGTATAGATCTGGGGACTAGCGGTATGTACAATGAGCAGTTCTTC.